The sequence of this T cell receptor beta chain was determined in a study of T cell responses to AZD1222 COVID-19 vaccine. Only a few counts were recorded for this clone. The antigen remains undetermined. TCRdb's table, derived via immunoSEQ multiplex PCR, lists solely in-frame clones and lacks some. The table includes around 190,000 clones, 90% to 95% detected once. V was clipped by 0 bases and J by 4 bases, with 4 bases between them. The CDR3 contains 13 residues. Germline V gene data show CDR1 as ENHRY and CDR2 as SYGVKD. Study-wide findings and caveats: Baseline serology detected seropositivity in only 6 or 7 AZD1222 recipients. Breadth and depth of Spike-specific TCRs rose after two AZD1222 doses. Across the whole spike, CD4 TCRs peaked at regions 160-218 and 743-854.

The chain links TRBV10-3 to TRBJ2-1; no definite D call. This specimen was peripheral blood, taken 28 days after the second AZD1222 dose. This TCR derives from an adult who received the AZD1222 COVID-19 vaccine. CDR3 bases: TGTGCCATCAGTGAGTCGGGATACAATGAGCAGTTCTTC. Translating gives CAISESGYNEQFF.